Following are 2 T cell receptor beta chains from one sample sequenced in a study of cytomegalovirus exposure and HLA in healthy donors. The PCR employed 60 Vbeta primers together with 13 Jbeta primers. TCRdb's copy holds only in-frame clones and misses some; the assay was immunoSEQ multiplex PCR. The table lists around 85,000 clones, roughly 75% of them singletons, with about 1.1% in the top ten. The material sequenced was PBMCs. Receptors were obtained from a male donor in good health and CMV-seronegative.

This chain uses TRBV19 with TRBJ1-1; D might be TRBD1 (6 bases). This CDR3 region has 15 residues. Per the germline V gene, CDR1 is LNHDA and CDR2 is SQIVND (reference sequence). Trimming shortened V by 3 bases and J by 4 bases, and 15 bases separated the two germline ends. In nucleotides, the CDR3 is TGTGCCAGTAGTATGTCTCAGACAGGCGGCACTGAAGCTTTCTTT. This sequence encodes CASSMSQTGGTEAFF.

This clone was counted between two and nine times. This sequence joins TRBV5-1 and TRBJ2-2; maybe TRBD2 (6 bases). This CDR3 has 17 residues. Germline lookup yields CDR1 SGHRS and CDR2 YFSETQ. V was clipped by 4 bases and J by 5 bases, with 21 bases between them. CDR3: CASSPRQTGGWTGELFF. CDR3 coding DNA: TGCGCCAGCAGCCCCCGACAAACCGGGGGATGGACCGGGGAGCTGTTTTTT.